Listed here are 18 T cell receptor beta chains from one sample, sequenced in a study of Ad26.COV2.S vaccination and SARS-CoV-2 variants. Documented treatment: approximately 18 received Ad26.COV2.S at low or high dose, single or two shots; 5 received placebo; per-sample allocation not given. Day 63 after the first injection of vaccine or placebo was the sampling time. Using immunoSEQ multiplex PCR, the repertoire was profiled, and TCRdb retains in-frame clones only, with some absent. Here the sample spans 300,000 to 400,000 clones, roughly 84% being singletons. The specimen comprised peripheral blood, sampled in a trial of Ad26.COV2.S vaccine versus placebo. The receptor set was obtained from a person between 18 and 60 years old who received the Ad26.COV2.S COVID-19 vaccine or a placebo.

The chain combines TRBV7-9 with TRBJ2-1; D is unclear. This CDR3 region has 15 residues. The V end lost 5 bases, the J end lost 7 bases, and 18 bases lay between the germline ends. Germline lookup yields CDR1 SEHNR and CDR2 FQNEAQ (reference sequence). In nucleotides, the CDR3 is TGTGCCAGCAGCCCCCGTGAAGCCACCGGAAATGAGCAGTTCTTC. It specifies CASSPREATGNEQFF. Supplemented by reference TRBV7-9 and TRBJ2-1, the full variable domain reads DTGVSQNPRHKITKRGQNVTFRCDPISEHNRLYWYRQTLGQGPEFLTYFQNEAQLEKSRLLSDRFSAERPKGSFSTLEIQRTEQGDSAMYLCASSPREATGNEQFFGPGTRLTVL.

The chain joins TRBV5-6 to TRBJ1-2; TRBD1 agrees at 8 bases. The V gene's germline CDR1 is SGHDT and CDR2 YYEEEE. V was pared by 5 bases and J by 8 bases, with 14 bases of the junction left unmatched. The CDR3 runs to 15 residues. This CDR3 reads CASSYELDRVKGYTF. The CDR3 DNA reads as TGTGCCAGCAGTTATGAATTGGACAGGGTGAAAGGCTACACCTTC.

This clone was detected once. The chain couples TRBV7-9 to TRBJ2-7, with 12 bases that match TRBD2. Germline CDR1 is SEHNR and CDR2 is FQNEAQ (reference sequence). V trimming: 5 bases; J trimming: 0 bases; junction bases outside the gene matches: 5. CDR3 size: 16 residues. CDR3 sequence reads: CASSIRTSGASYEQYF. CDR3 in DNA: TGTGCCAGCAGCATTAGGACTAGCGGGGCCTCCTACGAGCAGTACTTC.

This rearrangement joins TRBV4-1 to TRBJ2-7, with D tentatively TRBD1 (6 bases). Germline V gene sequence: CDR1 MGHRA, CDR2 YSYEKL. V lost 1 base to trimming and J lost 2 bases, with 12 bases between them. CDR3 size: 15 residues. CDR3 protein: CASSQARDTAYEQYF. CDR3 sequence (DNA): TGCGCCAGCAGCCAAGCTAGGGACACCGCCTACGAGCAGTACTTC.

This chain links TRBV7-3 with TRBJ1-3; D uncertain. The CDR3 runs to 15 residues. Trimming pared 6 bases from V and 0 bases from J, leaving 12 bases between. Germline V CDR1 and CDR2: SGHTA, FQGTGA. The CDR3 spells CASSLSGVSGNTIYF. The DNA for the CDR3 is TGTGCCAGCAGTCTCTCAGGAGTCTCTGGAAACACCATATATTTT.

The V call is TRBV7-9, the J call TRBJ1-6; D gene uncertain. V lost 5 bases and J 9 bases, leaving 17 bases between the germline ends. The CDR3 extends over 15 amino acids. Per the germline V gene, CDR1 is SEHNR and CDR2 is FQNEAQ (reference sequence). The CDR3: CASSRGSLRSSPLHF. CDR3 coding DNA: TGTGCCAGCAGCCGAGGGAGTCTAAGAAGTTCACCCCTCCACTTT. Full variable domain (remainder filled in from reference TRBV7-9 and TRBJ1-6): DTGVSQNPRHKITKRGQNVTFRCDPISEHNRLYWYRQTLGQGPEFLTYFQNEAQLEKSRLLSDRFSAERPKGSFSTLEIQRTEQGDSAMYLCASSRGSLRSSPLHFGNGTRLTVT.

The CDR3 DNA reads as TGTGCCAGCAGCGTAGGCCCCGGTAGCTCCTACGAGCAGTACTTC. Residues: CASSVGPGSSYEQYF. The V gene is TRBV9, the J gene TRBJ2-7; D is unresolved. CDR3 length equals 15 residues. V shed 0 bases and J shed 0 bases, with 10 bases lying between them. The germline V gene encodes CDR1 SGDLS and CDR2 YYNGEE.

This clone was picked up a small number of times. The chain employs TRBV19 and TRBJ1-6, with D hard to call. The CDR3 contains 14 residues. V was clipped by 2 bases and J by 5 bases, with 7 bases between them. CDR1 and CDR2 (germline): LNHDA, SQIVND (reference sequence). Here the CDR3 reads CASSILGNNSPLHF. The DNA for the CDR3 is TGTGCCAGTAGTATATTGGGGAATAATTCACCCCTCCACTTT.

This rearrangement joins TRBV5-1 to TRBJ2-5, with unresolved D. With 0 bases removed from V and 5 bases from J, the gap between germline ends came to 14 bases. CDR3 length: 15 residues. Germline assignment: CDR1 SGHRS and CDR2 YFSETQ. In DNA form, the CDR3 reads TGCGCCAGCAGCTTGGCGGGTAAGGTTTGGGAGACCCAGTACTTC. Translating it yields CASSLAGKVWETQYF.

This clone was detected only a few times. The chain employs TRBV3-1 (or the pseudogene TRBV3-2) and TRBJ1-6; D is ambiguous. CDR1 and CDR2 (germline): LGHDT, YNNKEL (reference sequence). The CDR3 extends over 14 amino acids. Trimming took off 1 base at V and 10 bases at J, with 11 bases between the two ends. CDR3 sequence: CASSQGLRASPLHF. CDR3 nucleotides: TGTGCCAGCAGCCAAGGGCTCCGGGCGTCACCCCTCCACTTT.

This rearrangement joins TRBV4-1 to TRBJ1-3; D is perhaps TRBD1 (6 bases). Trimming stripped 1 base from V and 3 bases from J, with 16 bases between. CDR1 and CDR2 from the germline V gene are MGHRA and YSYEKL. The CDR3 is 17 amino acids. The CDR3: CASSQGARGRGGNTIYF. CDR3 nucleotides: TGCGCCAGCAGCCAAGGGGCGCGGGGCAGGGGTGGAAACACCATATATTTT.

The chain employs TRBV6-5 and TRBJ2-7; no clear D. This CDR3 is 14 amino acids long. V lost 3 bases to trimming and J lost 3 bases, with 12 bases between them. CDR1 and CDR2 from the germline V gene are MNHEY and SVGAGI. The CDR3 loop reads CASSYYSYHYEQYF. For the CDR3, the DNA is TGTGCCAGCAGTTATTACTCCTATCACTACGAGCAGTACTTC.

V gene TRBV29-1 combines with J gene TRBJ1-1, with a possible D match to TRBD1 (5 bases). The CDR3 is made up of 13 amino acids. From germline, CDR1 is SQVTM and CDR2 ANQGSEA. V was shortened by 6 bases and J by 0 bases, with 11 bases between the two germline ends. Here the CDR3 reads CSVSGHLNTEAFF. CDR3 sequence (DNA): TGCAGCGTCAGCGGACACCTGAACACTGAAGCTTTCTTT.

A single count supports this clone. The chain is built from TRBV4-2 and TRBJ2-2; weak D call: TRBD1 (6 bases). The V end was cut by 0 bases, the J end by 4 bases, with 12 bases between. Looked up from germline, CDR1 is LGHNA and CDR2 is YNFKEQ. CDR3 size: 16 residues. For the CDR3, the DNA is TGTGCCAGCAGCCAAGATAGGTCCAGGGGCACCGGGGAGCTGTTTTTT. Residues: CASSQDRSRGTGELFF.

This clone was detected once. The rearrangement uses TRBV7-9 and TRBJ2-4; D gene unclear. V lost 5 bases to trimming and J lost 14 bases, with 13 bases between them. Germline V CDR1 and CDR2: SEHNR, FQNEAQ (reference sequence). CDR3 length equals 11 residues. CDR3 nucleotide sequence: TGTGCCAGCAGCACCGGACCTTCGGAGTACTTC. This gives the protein CASSTGPSEYF. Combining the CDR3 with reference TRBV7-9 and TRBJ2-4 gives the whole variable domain DTGVSQNPRHKITKRGQNVTFRCDPISEHNRLYWYRQTLGQGPEFLTYFQNEAQLEKSRLLSDRFSAERPKGSFSTLEIQRTEQGDSAMYLCASSTGPSEYFGAGTRLSVL.

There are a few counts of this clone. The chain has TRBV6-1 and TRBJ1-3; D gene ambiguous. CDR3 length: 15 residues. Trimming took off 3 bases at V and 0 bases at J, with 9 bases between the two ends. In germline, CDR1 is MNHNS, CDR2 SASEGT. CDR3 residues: CASSDASSSGNTIYF. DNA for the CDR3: TGTGCCAGCAGTGATGCCTCGAGCTCTGGAAACACCATATATTTT.

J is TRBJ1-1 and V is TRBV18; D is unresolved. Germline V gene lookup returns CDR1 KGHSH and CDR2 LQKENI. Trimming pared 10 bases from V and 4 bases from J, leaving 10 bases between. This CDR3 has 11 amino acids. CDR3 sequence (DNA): TGTGCCACCGGTGGAGGCACTGAAGCTTTCTTT. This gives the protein CATGGGTEAFF.

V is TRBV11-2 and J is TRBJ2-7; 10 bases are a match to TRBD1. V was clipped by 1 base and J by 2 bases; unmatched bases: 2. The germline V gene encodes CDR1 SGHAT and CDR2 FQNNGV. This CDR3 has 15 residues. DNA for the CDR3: TGTGCCAGCAGCTTAGCCGGGACAGGGGCCTACGAGCAGTACTTC. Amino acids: CASSLAGTGAYEQYF.